Below are 27 T cell receptor beta chains sequenced from a single sample in a study of blood T cell repertoires in COVID-19. Clones were read by immunoSEQ multiplex PCR, and TCRdb kept only the in-frame ones, dropping some. The repertoire holds 130,000 or so clones, with approximately 88% as singletons. The sample comprised peripheral blood. The receptors derive from a woman of 80 years or more with acute or convalescent COVID-19.

This clone was counted only a few times. This chain uses TRBV12-3 or TRBV12-4 with TRBJ1-2; a possible D gene is TRBD1 (5 bases). V was shortened by 0 bases and J by 7 bases, with 9 bases between the two germline ends. The CDR3 is 13 amino acids. The CDR3 sequence: CASSLAGVSGYTF. In nucleotides, the CDR3 is TGTGCCAGCAGTTTAGCAGGGGTCTCTGGCTACACCTTC.

The chain carries TRBV27 and TRBJ2-2, with 7 bases that match TRBD1. From germline, CDR1 is MNHEY and CDR2 SMNVEV (reference sequence). Trimming at V came to 1 base and at J to 3 bases, leaving 2 bases not matched to a gene. The length of the CDR3 is 15 residues. The CDR3 sequence: CASSLLGGDTGELFF. CDR3 DNA sequence: TGTGCCAGCAGTTTATTAGGGGGCGACACCGGGGAGCTGTTTTTT.

The chain recombines TRBV7-9 with TRBJ1-2; D remains ambiguous. The V end lost 7 bases, the J end lost 0 bases, and 12 bases lay between the germline ends. Germline V CDR1 and CDR2: SEHNR, FQNEAQ (reference sequence). The CDR3 length is 14 residues. CDR3 sequence: CASTPARANYGYTF. CDR3 nucleotide sequence: TGTGCCAGCACCCCTGCTCGGGCTAACTATGGCTACACCTTC.

The rearrangement joins TRBV27 to TRBJ1-2, with D possibly matching TRBD1 (5 bases). With 4 bases removed from V and 8 bases from J, the gap between germline ends came to 11 bases. Germline V gives CDR1 MNHEY, CDR2 SMNVEV (reference sequence). The CDR3 totals 12 residues. CDR3 in DNA: TGTGCCAGCAGTTCTCAGGGTTGGGGCTACACCTTC. This gives the protein CASSSQGWGYTF.

The V call is TRBV2, the J call TRBJ2-5; TRBD2 agrees at 11 bases. The CDR3 is 20 residues long. CDR1 and CDR2 (germline): SNHLY, FYNNEI. J lost 5 bases, V lost 5 bases, and 22 bases had no gene match. CDR3 nucleotides: TGTGCCAGCAGTCCCTTCTTGGTTCTAGCGGGAGGCTCCTTGGGGGAGACCCAGTACTTC. This codes for CASSPFLVLAGGSLGETQYF.

This clone showed up just a few times. The rearrangement links TRBV29-1 to TRBJ1-2; D remains ambiguous. The CDR3 has 15 amino acids. V lost 1 base, J lost 5 bases, and 17 bases lay in between. Germline values: CDR1 SQVTM, CDR2 ANQGSEA. The CDR3 coding sequence is TGCAGCGTTGAAGGGGGAGGGAACACCCCATATGGCTACACCTTC. Translation: CSVEGGGNTPYGYTF.

The chain couples TRBV30 to TRBJ1-6; possible D gene TRBD1, 6 bases. The CDR3 runs 15 residues. Germline-derived CDR1 and CDR2 are GTSNPN and SVGIG (reference sequence). Trimming cost V 1 base and J 9 bases, with 16 bases left between them. The CDR3 sequence is CAWSESGRGLSPLHF. The CDR3 nucleotides are TGTGCCTGGAGTGAGTCTGGCAGGGGCCTTTCACCCCTCCACTTT.

The chain links TRBV27 to TRBJ2-2, with TRBD1 identical over 8 bases. Germline V CDR1 and CDR2: MNHEY, SMNVEV (reference sequence). V was pared by 2 bases and J by 7 bases, with 6 bases of the junction left unmatched. The CDR3 extends over 15 amino acids. CDR3 region: CASSLEQGAYGELFF. CDR3 nucleotides: TGTGCCAGCAGTTTAGAGCAGGGGGCGTACGGGGAGCTGTTTTTT.

The J gene is TRBJ1-6, the V gene TRBV9; 9 bases agree with TRBD1. The CDR3 consists of 15 residues. CDR1 and CDR2 (germline): SGDLS, YYNGEE. The V gene end was trimmed by 4 bases and the J gene end by 7 bases; junction bases not matched to a gene: 6. The CDR3 DNA reads TGTGCCAGCAGCACAGGGGGCGCCGGCAATTCACCCCTCCACTTT. It translates to CASSTGGAGNSPLHF.

The chain is built from TRBV29-1 and TRBJ2-1, with TRBD2 identical over 15 bases. The CDR3 is 17 amino acids. Germline V lookup: CDR1 SQVTM, CDR2 ANQGSEA. V trimming: 7 bases; J trimming: 2 bases; junction bases outside the gene matches: 9. This CDR3 reads CSGGLAGGPSAYNEQFF. The CDR3 DNA follows: TGCAGCGGGGGACTAGCGGGAGGACCCTCCGCCTACAATGAGCAGTTCTTC.

The chain has TRBV12-3 or TRBV12-4 and TRBJ1-2; D not resolved. The length of the CDR3 is 12 residues. Trimming removed 11 bases from V and 2 bases from J, with 12 bases in between. The CDR3 DNA reads as TGTGCCGAAAGCGGGAGGAACTATGGCTACACCTTC. It yields the protein CAESGRNYGYTF.

The chain couples TRBV6-6 to TRBJ1-6, with D unclear. This CDR3 region has 14 residues. Germline V gene lookup returns CDR1 MNHNY and CDR2 SVGAGI (reference sequence). Trimming removed 3 bases from V and 7 bases from J, with 10 bases in between. This CDR3 reads CASSYAGGNSPLHF. The DNA of the CDR3 is TGTGCCAGCAGTTATGCAGGCGGGAATTCACCCCTCCACTTT.

This sequence joins TRBV3-1 (or the pseudogene TRBV3-2) and TRBJ1-5, with D maybe TRBD1 (6 bases). V was pared by 3 bases and J by 3 bases, with 12 bases between. Germline CDR1 reads LGHDT; CDR2 reads YNNKEL (reference sequence). CDR3 length equals 15 residues. The CDR3 nucleotides are TGTGCCAGCAGCCACGAGGACAGTTTCAATCAGCCCCAGCATTTT. This translates into CASSHEDSFNQPQHF.

The chain has TRBV7-9 and TRBJ2-2, with 10 bases lining up with TRBD1. V shed 1 base, J shed 6 bases, and the junction held 8 bases outside the gene matches. This CDR3 has 17 residues. Germline values: CDR1 SEHNR, CDR2 FQNEAQ (reference sequence). In nucleotides, the CDR3 is TGTGCCAGCAGCTTAGACCCGGTGGGACAGGGGTCCGGGGAGCTGTTTTTT. The encoded protein is CASSLDPVGQGSGELFF.

The rearrangement uses TRBV10-2 and TRBJ2-1; 14 bases agree with TRBD2. This CDR3 has 14 residues. Germline CDR1 and CDR2: WSHSY and SAAADI. The ends lost 8 bases at V and 7 bases at J; junction bases unmatched: 4. The CDR3 DNA is TGCGCCAGCTCGGGACTAGCGGGAGATAATGAGCAGTTCTTC. Protein product: CASSGLAGDNEQFF.

The gene calls are TRBV27 and TRBJ2-1, with D possibly TRBD1 on 6 matching bases. Trimming stripped 6 bases from V and 0 bases from J, with 15 bases between. The CDR3 consists of 16 residues. CDR1 and CDR2 from the germline V gene are MNHEY and SMNVEV (reference sequence). DNA of the CDR3: TGTGCCAGCAGAAAGGGACAAGTCGACTCCTACAATGAGCAGTTCTTC. Translating gives CASRKGQVDSYNEQFF.

This clone was recorded a few times. The chain combines TRBV2 with TRBJ1-2; 10 bases map to TRBD1. The ends lost 6 bases at V and 6 bases at J; junction bases unmatched: 4. Germline lookup yields CDR1 SNHLY and CDR2 FYNNEI. There are 13 residues in the CDR3. CDR3 region: CASRTGTGDGYTF. The CDR3 nucleotides read TGTGCCAGCAGGACCGGGACAGGGGATGGCTACACCTTC.

In this sample, this clone turned up a few times. The CDR3 nucleotides are TGTGCCAGTAGTATGGCCCAGGTTGCCGTTAATCAGCCCCAGCATTTT. Translated, it gives CASSMAQVAVNQPQHF. The J gene is TRBJ1-5, the V gene TRBV19; D ambiguous. Germline V gene data show CDR1 as LNHDA and CDR2 as SQIVND (reference sequence). V shed 3 bases and J shed 4 bases, with 16 bases lying between them. CDR3 length equals 16 residues.

The V and J genes are TRBV6-1 and TRBJ2-7; 7 bases line up with TRBD2. CDR3 length: 15 amino acids. The germline gives CDR1 MNHNS, CDR2 SASEGT. Trimming at V came to 3 bases and at J to 2 bases, leaving 7 bases not matched to a gene. DNA for the CDR3: TGTGCCAGCAGTGATCCGGGAGGACTGGCCTACGAGCAGTACTTC. Translating gives CASSDPGGLAYEQYF.

This chain connects TRBV4-3 to TRBJ2-3, with a weak D call TRBD1 (5 bases). V lost 0 bases, J lost 6 bases, and 13 bases lay in between. Germline CDR1 LGHNA, CDR2 YSLEER. CDR3 length: 15 residues. The CDR3 nucleotides are TGCGCCAGCAGCCAAGAGCACCATAAGGGGGATACGCAGTATTTT. Its protein is CASSQEHHKGDTQYF.

The gene calls are TRBV3-1 (or the pseudogene TRBV3-2) and TRBJ1-6; the match to TRBD1 covers 7 bases. The CDR3 runs to 15 residues. V dropped 2 bases and J dropped 7; count of bases not matched to a gene: 5. Germline V CDR1 and CDR2: LGHDT, YNNKEL (reference sequence). As DNA, the CDR3 is TGTGCCAGCAGCCAATCAAGGGGGCAGAATTCACCCCTCCACTTT. Translated: CASSQSRGQNSPLHF.

With respect to this clone: Other DNA sequences within the sample encode an identical CDR3. V and J are TRBV6-5 and TRBJ1-2; 8 bases fit TRBD1. Germline V CDR1 and CDR2: MNHEY, SVGAGI. V was clipped by 6 bases and J by 5 bases; unmatched bases: 5. The CDR3 extends over 13 amino acids. The CDR3, as DNA: TGTGCCAGCAGAGGACAGGGAGGTTATGGCTACACCTTC. Encoded protein: CASRGQGGYGYTF.

This clone appeared a single time. The chain recombines TRBV5-1 with TRBJ1-4, with TRBD1 as a possible D gene (6 bases). V lost 4 bases to trimming and J lost 5 bases, with 12 bases between them. This CDR3 is built from 14 residues. Germline CDR1 is SGHRS and CDR2 is YFSETQ. CDR3 sequence: CASSLDSLNEKLFF. The CDR3 DNA reads as TGCGCCAGCAGCCTGGACAGCCTGAATGAAAAACTGTTTTTT.

V and J are TRBV5-1 and TRBJ2-7; 11 bases agree with TRBD1. Germline CDR1 is SGHRS and CDR2 is YFSETQ. The CDR3 totals 15 residues. The trim removed 0 bases at V and 4 bases at J, leaving 3 bases unmatched. This CDR3 reads CASSLAGTGGYEQYF. The CDR3 DNA follows: TGCGCCAGCAGCTTGGCTGGGACAGGGGGTTACGAGCAGTACTTC.

V usage is TRBV7-7 and J usage is TRBJ1-2; no definite D call. Germline V lookup: CDR1 SSHAT, CDR2 FNYEAQ (reference sequence). The ends were cut back, 3 bases at V and 9 bases at J, with 5 bases in the middle. This CDR3 comprises 10 residues. The CDR3 is CASSLARYTF. CDR3 sequence (DNA): TGTGCCAGCAGCTTGGCACGCTACACCTTC. Looking up the rest from reference TRBV7-7 and TRBJ1-2 gives the full variable domain: GAGVSQSPRYKVTKRGQDVTLRCDPISSHATLYWYQQALGQGPEFLTYFNYEAQPDKSGLPSDRFSAERPEGSISTLTIQRTEQRDSAMYRCASSLARYTFGSGTRLTVV.

V usage is TRBV3-1 (or the pseudogene TRBV3-2) and J usage is TRBJ2-7, with 10 positions matching TRBD2. The J segment lost 5 bases and the V segment lost 7 bases, leaving 8 bases of the junction unmatched. Germline V gene data show CDR1 as LGHDT and CDR2 as YNNKEL (reference sequence). The CDR3 is 14 residues long. CDR3 protein: CASTQRGGSHEQYF. The CDR3 nucleotides read TGTGCCAGCACCCAGCGGGGGGGGTCCCACGAGCAGTACTTC.

The chain employs TRBV6-2 or TRBV6-3 and TRBJ1-6; no firm D call. The CDR3 length is 16 residues. The V end was cut by 4 bases, the J end by 5 bases, with 15 bases between. Germline assignment: CDR1 MNHEY and CDR2 SVGEGT. CDR3 DNA: TGTGCCAGCAGTTTCCCCCCGCGGAGGAATAATTCACCCCTCCACTTT. Protein sequence: CASSFPPRRNNSPLHF.